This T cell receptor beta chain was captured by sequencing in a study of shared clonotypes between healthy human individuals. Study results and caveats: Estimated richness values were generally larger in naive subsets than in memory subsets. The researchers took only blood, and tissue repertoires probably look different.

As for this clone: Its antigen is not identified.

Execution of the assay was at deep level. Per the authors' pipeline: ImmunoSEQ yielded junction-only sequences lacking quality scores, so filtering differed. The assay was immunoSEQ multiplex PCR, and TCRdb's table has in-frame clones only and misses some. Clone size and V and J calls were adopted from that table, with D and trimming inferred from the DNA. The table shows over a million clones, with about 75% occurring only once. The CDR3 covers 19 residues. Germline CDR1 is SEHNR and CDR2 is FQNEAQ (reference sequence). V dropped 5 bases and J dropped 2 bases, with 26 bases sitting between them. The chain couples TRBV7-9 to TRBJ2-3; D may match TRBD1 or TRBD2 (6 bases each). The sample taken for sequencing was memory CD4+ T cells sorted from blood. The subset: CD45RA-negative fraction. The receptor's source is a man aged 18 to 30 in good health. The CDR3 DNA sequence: TGTGCCAGCAGCCGAACCAGGAGCCCGGGGGCTATCTCCACAGATACGCAGTATTTT. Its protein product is CASSRTRSPGAISTDTQYF.